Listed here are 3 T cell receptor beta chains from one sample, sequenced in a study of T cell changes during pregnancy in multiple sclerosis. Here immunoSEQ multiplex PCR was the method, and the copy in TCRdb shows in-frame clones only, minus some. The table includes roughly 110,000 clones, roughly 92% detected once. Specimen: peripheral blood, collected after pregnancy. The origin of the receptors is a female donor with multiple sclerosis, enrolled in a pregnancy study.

CDR3 loop: CASSAGTGGIAKNIQYF. As DNA, the CDR3 is TGTGCCAGCAGCGCCGGGACAGGGGGCATAGCCAAAAACATTCAGTACTTC. The rearrangement links TRBV9 to TRBJ2-4, with 12 bases matching TRBD1. This CDR3 region has 17 residues. V gave up 3 bases and J gave up 0 bases; unmatched junction bases: 4. CDR1 is SGDLS and CDR2 is YYNGEE in the germline V gene.

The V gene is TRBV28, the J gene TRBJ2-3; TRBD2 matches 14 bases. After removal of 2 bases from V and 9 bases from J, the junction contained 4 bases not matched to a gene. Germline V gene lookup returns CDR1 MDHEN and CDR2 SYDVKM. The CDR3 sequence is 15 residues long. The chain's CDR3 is CASSLMGLAGVTQYF. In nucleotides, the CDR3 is TGTGCCAGCAGTTTAATGGGACTAGCGGGAGTAACGCAGTATTTT.

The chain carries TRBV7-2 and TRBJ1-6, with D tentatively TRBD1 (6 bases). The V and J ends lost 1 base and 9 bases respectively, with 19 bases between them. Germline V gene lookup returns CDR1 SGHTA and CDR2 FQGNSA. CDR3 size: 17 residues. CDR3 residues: CASSLGDPGVFGSPLHF. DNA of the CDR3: TGTGCCAGCAGCTTAGGGGATCCAGGGGTATTCGGTTCACCCCTCCACTTT.